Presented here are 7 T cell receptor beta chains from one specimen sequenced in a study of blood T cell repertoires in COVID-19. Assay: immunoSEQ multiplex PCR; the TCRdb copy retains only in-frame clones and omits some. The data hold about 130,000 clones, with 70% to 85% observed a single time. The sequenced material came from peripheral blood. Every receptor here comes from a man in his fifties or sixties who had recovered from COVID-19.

CDR3 in amino acids: CASSSPGRSEQYF. The CDR3 DNA reads as TGTGCCAGCAGTTCCCCCGGGAGAAGCGAGCAGTACTTC. This chain links TRBV12-3 or TRBV12-4 with TRBJ2-7; D is possibly TRBD2 (6 bases). The CDR3 consists of 13 residues. V was pared by 4 bases and J by 6 bases, with 13 bases between.

This CDR3 reads CASSSWTGDSPLHF. The CDR3 region has the DNA TGTGCCAGTAGTTCATGGACAGGCGATTCACCCCTCCACTTT. The rearrangement uses TRBV19 and TRBJ1-6, with 7 bases lining up with TRBD1. CDR3 size: 14 residues. Germline V gene lookup returns CDR1 LNHDA and CDR2 SQIVND (reference sequence). The ends lost 5 bases at V and 8 bases at J; junction bases unmatched: 6.

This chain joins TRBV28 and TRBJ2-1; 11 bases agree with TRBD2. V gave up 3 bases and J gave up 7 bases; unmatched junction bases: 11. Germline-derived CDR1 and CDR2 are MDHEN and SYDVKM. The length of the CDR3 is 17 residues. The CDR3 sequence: CASSFSGRAGLFNEQFF. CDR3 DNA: TGTGCCAGCAGTTTTAGCGGGAGGGCCGGTCTTTTTAATGAGCAGTTCTTC.

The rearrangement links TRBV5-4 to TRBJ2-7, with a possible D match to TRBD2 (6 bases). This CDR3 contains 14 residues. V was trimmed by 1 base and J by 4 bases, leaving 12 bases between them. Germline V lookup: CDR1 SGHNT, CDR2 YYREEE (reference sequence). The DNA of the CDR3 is TGTGCCAGCAGCTTGCGAAGGGGAGGTTACGAGCAGTACTTC. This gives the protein CASSLRRGGYEQYF.

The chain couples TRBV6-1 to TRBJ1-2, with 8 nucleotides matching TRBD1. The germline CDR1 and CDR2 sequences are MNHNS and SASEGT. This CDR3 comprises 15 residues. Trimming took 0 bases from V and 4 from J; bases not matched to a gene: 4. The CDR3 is CASSEARQGFYGYTF. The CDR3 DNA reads TGTGCCAGCAGTGAAGCCCGACAGGGGTTCTATGGCTACACCTTC.

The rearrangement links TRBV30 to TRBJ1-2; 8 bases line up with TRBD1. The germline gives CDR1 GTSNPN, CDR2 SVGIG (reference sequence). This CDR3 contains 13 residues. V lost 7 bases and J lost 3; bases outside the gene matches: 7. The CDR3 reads CASSDRGDYGYTF. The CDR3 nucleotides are TGTGCCTCTTCTGACAGGGGCGACTATGGCTACACCTTC.

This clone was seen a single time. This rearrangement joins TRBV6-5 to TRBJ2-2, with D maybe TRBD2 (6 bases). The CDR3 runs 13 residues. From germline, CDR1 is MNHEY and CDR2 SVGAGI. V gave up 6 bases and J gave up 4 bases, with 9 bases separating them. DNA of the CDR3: TGTGCCAGCAGATTACTAGCCACCGGGGAGCTGTTTTTT. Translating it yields CASRLLATGELFF.